A single sample is the source of the 23 T cell receptor beta chains below, sequenced in a study of cytomegalovirus exposure and HLA in healthy donors. A multiplex PCR was run with 60 Vbeta primers and 13 Jbeta primers. TCRdb keeps only in-frame clones here, not all; method: immunoSEQ multiplex PCR. This sample has 45,000 to 65,000 clones, with roughly four fifths found just once. Sequenced material: PBMCs. These receptors were taken from a middle-aged woman in good health and CMV-seropositive.

This clone appeared a few times. The V gene is TRBV4-1, the J gene TRBJ2-1; 9 nucleotides match TRBD1. In germline, CDR1 is MGHRA, CDR2 YSYEKL. This CDR3 comprises 17 residues. J was trimmed by 7 bases and V by 3 bases; bases with no gene match: 13. The CDR3 sequence is CASSQKGTGSVGNEQFF. CDR3 DNA: TGCGCCAGCAGCCAGAAAGGGACAGGGTCGGTAGGTAATGAGCAGTTCTTC.

The CDR3 here is CASSEITGSGNTIYF. In DNA, the CDR3 is TGCGCCAGCAGTGAAATTACAGGCTCTGGAAACACCATATATTTT. V usage is TRBV10-1 and J usage is TRBJ1-3; D might be TRBD1 (5 bases). The germline V gene encodes CDR1 WNHNN and CDR2 SYGVQD (reference sequence). The CDR3 consists of 15 residues. Trimming took off 3 bases at V and 0 bases at J, with 9 bases between the two ends.

V is TRBV18 and J is TRBJ2-7; 10 nucleotides match TRBD1. The V gene end was trimmed by 0 bases and the J gene end by 3 bases; junction bases not matched to a gene: 2. This CDR3 has 15 amino acids. The germline CDR1 and CDR2 sequences are KGHSH and LQKENI. CDR3 residues: CASSPPRDRGYEQYF. The DNA of the CDR3 is TGTGCCAGCTCACCACCTCGGGACAGGGGCTACGAGCAGTACTTC.

The rearrangement joins TRBV18 to TRBJ1-1; D perhaps matches TRBD1 (6 bases). Trimming left V 3 bases short and J 2 bases short, with 10 bases between. The germline CDR1 and CDR2 sequences are KGHSH and LQKENI. This CDR3 has 14 amino acids. CDR3 sequence reads: CASSPGQLNTEAFF. The CDR3 bases are TGTGCCAGCTCACCCGGACAGCTTAACACTGAAGCTTTCTTT.

The J gene is TRBJ1-5, the V gene TRBV7-2; 7 bases match TRBD1. Trimming cost V 2 bases and J 6 bases; bases outside gene matches: 16. Germline assignment: CDR1 SGHTA and CDR2 FQGNSA. The CDR3 has 18 residues. The CDR3 nucleotides read TGTGCCAGCAGCTTATCCGGGCAGACAGGGTTAGGCCGTCAGCCCCAGCATTTT. As protein: CASSLSGQTGLGRQPQHF.

J is TRBJ1-1 and V is TRBV6-5; 7 nucleotides agree with TRBD1. Germline values: CDR1 MNHEY, CDR2 SVGAGI. CDR3 size: 14 residues. V was clipped by 6 bases and J by 0 bases; unmatched bases: 4. In DNA, the CDR3 is TGTGCCAGCAGGCGAGGACAGGTGAACACTGAAGCTTTCTTT. Translating gives CASRRGQVNTEAFF.

The rearrangement uses TRBV6-1 and TRBJ1-1; D remains ambiguous. Germline V gene lookup returns CDR1 MNHNS and CDR2 SASEGT. This CDR3 is built from 9 residues. Trimming took off 7 bases at V and 8 bases at J, with 5 bases between the two ends. For the CDR3, the DNA is TGTGCCAGCATTTCGGAAGCTTTCTTT. Translation gives CASISEAFF.

This clone was observed a few times. This chain joins TRBV28 and TRBJ1-1, with D perhaps matching TRBD1 (6 bases). Germline V gene sequence: CDR1 MDHEN, CDR2 SYDVKM. This CDR3 has 14 amino acids. The V and J ends lost 8 bases and 0 bases respectively, with 13 bases between them. The CDR3 DNA sequence: TGTGCCAGCGTGGGGGGGGCCCTGAACACTGAAGCTTTCTTT. Protein sequence: CASVGGALNTEAFF.

The gene calls are TRBV7-9 and TRBJ1-6; D is possibly TRBD1 (5 bases). The V and J ends lost 1 base and 13 bases respectively, with 5 bases between them. The CDR3 totals 11 residues. Germline CDR1 is SEHNR and CDR2 is FQNEAQ (reference sequence). The CDR3 sequence is CASSLGGPLHF. The DNA of the CDR3 is TGTGCCAGCAGCTTAGGGGGCCCCCTCCACTTT.

The V call is TRBV2, the J call TRBJ2-5; 10 bases fit TRBD2. The J segment lost 5 bases and the V segment lost 6 bases, leaving 15 bases of the junction unmatched. The CDR3 runs 17 residues. The germline V gene has CDR1 SNHLY and CDR2 FYNNEI. The CDR3 nucleotides read TGTGCCAGCAGGCTGGTAGCGGGGGGCCCTCTCTGGGAGACCCAGTACTTC. Translation gives CASRLVAGGPLWETQYF.

This chain uses TRBV7-8 with TRBJ1-1; D might be TRBD1 (6 bases). Germline CDR1 is SGHVS and CDR2 is FQNEAQ. The CDR3 has 13 amino acids. With 5 bases removed from V and 1 base from J, the gap between germline ends came to 8 bases. The CDR3 protein is CASSRQANTEAFF. The CDR3 bases are TGTGCCAGCAGCCGACAGGCGAACACTGAAGCTTTCTTT.

Only one count was recorded for this clone. The V call is TRBV5-1, the J call TRBJ1-2; 9 nucleotides line up with TRBD1. The germline V gene encodes CDR1 SGHRS and CDR2 YFSETQ. The CDR3 extends over 13 amino acids. J gave up 6 bases and V 4 bases, and 4 bases lay outside the gene matches. CDR3 sequence reads: CASSRDRENGYTF. CDR3 bases: TGCGCCAGCAGCAGGGACAGGGAGAATGGCTACACCTTC.

The rearrangement joins TRBV19 to TRBJ1-1; 7 bases line up with TRBD1. V shed 5 bases and J 1 base; nucleotides not matched to a gene: 7. Germline-derived CDR1 and CDR2 are LNHDA and SQIVND (reference sequence). The CDR3 covers 15 residues. The CDR3 nucleotides read TGTGCCAGTAGTGAAGGGACAGCAGGGAACACTGAAGCTTTCTTT. This gives the protein CASSEGTAGNTEAFF.

Written as DNA, the CDR3 is TGCAGCGTTGCGGCAGGCAAATCACCTAGCACAGATACGCAGTATTTT. It yields the protein CSVAAGKSPSTDTQYF. The chain carries TRBV29-1 and TRBJ2-3; D unclear. The length of the CDR3 is 16 residues. The V and J ends lost 4 bases and 0 bases respectively, with 17 bases between them. Germline CDR1 is SQVTM and CDR2 is ANQGSEA.

This chain links TRBV10-3 with TRBJ1-5; possibly TRBD1 for D (5 bases). CDR1 and CDR2 from the germline V gene are ENHRY and SYGVKD. The CDR3 has 15 amino acids. The V and J ends lost 3 bases and 8 bases respectively, with 17 bases between them. CDR3 sequence: CAISEEVAGIEPQHF. The CDR3 coding sequence is TGTGCCATCAGTGAAGAGGTTGCAGGGATAGAGCCCCAGCATTTT.

V usage is TRBV4-3 and J usage is TRBJ1-2; D may be TRBD1 (5 bases). This CDR3 has 15 residues. Germline CDR1 LGHNA, CDR2 YSLEER. Between the trimmed V and J ends, which lost 0 bases and 7 bases, there was a span of 15 bases. CDR3 sequence: CASSQDRDLLAGYTF. DNA for the CDR3: TGCGCCAGCAGCCAAGATAGGGACTTGTTGGCTGGCTACACCTTC.

The chain combines TRBV6-5 with TRBJ1-1; TRBD1 aligns across 10 bases. Losses at the gene ends were 7 bases for V and 5 bases for J; bases not matched to a gene: 7. Germline CDR1 and CDR2: MNHEY and SVGAGI. The CDR3 is made up of 14 amino acids. CDR3 sequence (DNA): TGTGCCAGCACCCGGGACAGGGGAAGAACTGAAGCTTTCTTT. The encoded protein is CASTRDRGRTEAFF.

The chain is built from TRBV6-1 and TRBJ1-1; D possibly corresponds to TRBD1 (6 bases). This CDR3 has 17 residues. CDR1 and CDR2 (germline): MNHNS, SASEGT. V lost 3 bases and J lost 0, with 17 bases in between. The CDR3 DNA reads as TGTGCCAGCAGTGAGTGGGGTGGGACACCTTTGAACACTGAAGCTTTCTTT. Translating gives CASSEWGGTPLNTEAFF.

J is TRBJ2-3 and V is TRBV15; 9 bases map to TRBD2. The CDR3 sequence is 13 residues long. CDR1 LNHNV and CDR2 YYDKDF come from the germline V gene (reference sequence). Losses at the gene ends were 8 bases for V and 3 bases for J; bases not matched to a gene: 3. The CDR3 sequence: CATASGVTDTQYF. The CDR3 region has the DNA TGTGCCACCGCTAGCGGGGTTACAGATACGCAGTATTTT.

The V call is TRBV4-3, the J call TRBJ1-4; maybe TRBD1 (5 bases). This CDR3 is 15 amino acids long. Trimming left V 0 bases short and J 7 bases short, with 12 bases between. The V gene's germline CDR1 is LGHNA and CDR2 YSLEER. The CDR3: CASSQDGRGSEKLFF. DNA for the CDR3: TGCGCCAGCAGCCAAGATGGTAGGGGTAGTGAAAAACTGTTTTTT.

The chain recombines TRBV9 with TRBJ2-5; 10 nucleotides line up with TRBD2. This CDR3 region has 14 residues. V was pared by 3 bases and J by 6 bases, with 5 bases of the junction left unmatched. Germline V CDR1 and CDR2: SGDLS, YYNGEE. As DNA, the CDR3 is TGTGCCAGCAGCGGAAGCGGGGGGGCTCAGACCCAGTACTTC. Its protein product is CASSGSGGAQTQYF. The whole variable domain, remainder taken from reference TRBV9 and TRBJ2-5, is DSGVTQTPKHLITATGQRVTLRCSPRSGDLSVYWYQQSLDQGLQFLIQYYNGEERAKGNILERFSAQQFPDLHSELNLSSLELGDSALYFCASSGSGGAQTQYFGPGTRLLVL.

The chain recombines TRBV2 with TRBJ1-2; possibly TRBD1 for D (5 bases). V lost 4 bases to trimming and J lost 2 bases, with 8 bases between them. Per germline, CDR1 SNHLY and CDR2 FYNNEI. The CDR3 is made up of 13 amino acids. The CDR3 nucleotides read TGTGCCAGCAGTGGTTCAGGGAACTATGGCTACACCTTC. This gives the protein CASSGSGNYGYTF.

The CDR3 nucleotides read TGCGCCAGCAGCCAGGAACAGGGGGCGCGCGGAAACACCATATATTTT. Its translation: CASSQEQGARGNTIYF. The chain combines TRBV4-1 with TRBJ1-3, with TRBD1 matching over 9 bases. CDR1 MGHRA and CDR2 YSYEKL come from the germline V gene. There are 16 residues in the CDR3. Trimming took 3 bases from V and 4 from J; bases not matched to a gene: 7.